The subject of this entry is one T cell receptor beta chain. The CDR3 totals 16 residues. The V gene's germline CDR1 is SGHNT and CDR2 YYREEE (reference sequence). Trimming cost V 0 bases and J 7 bases, with 19 bases left between them. This sample was included in a study of beta chain features in type 1 diabetes. Sequencing targeted expressed TCRB transcripts, as all isolated RNA had been reverse transcribed. TCRdb keeps only in-frame clones here, not all; method: immunoSEQ multiplex PCR. The sample has more than 350,000 clones, approximately 10% seen once. The gene calls are TRBV5-4 and TRBJ1-2, with a weak D call TRBD1 (6 bases). Sample: naive CD4+ T cells from blood. This sequence was found in a woman aged 18-35 years in good health. Written as DNA, the CDR3 is TGTGCCAGCAGCTTGGTTGGCAGGGGTCAGATTCGTGGCTACACCTTC. It specifies CASSLVGRGQIRGYTF.